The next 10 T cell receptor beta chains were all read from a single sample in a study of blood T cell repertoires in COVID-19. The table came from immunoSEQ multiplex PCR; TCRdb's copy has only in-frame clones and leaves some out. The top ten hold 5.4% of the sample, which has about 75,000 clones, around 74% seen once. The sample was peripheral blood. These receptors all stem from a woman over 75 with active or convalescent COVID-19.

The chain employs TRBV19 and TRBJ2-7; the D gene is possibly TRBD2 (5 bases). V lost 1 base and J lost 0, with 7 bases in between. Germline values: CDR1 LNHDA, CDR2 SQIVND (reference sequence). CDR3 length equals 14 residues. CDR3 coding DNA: TGTGCCAGTAGTATAGCCCGGGGCTCCTACGAGCAGTACTTC. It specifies CASSIARGSYEQYF. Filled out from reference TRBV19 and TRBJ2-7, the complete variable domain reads DGGITQSPKYLFRKEGQNVTLSCEQNLNHDAMYWYRQDPGQGLRLIYYSQIVNDFQKGDIAEGYSVSREKKESFPLTVTSAQKNPTAFYLCASSIARGSYEQYFGPGTRLTVT.

The CDR3 nucleotides read TGTGCCTGGAGTGTAAAGGGGCGAGAGACCCAGTACTTC. Its translation is CAWSVKGRETQYF. This chain links TRBV30 with TRBJ2-5; TRBD1 is a possible D gene (5 bases). The CDR3 has 13 amino acids. The V and J ends lost 0 bases and 4 bases respectively, with 9 bases between them. From germline, CDR1 is GTSNPN and CDR2 SVGIG (reference sequence).

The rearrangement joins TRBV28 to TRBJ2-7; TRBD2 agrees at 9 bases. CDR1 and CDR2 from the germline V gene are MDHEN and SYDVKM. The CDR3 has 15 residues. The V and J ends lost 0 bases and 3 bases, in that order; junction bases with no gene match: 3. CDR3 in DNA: TGTGCCAGCAGTTTATGGACTAGCGGCCGCTACGAGCAGTACTTC. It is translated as CASSLWTSGRYEQYF.

The DNA of the CDR3 is TGCGCCAGCACCAGTTCTAGCGGGGGTTCAGATACGCAGTATTTT. It is translated as CASTSSSGGSDTQYF. This chain connects TRBV5-1 to TRBJ2-3; the match to TRBD2 covers 10 bases. The CDR3 totals 15 residues. Per germline, CDR1 SGHRS and CDR2 YFSETQ. Trimming cost V 6 bases and J 4 bases; bases outside gene matches: 8.

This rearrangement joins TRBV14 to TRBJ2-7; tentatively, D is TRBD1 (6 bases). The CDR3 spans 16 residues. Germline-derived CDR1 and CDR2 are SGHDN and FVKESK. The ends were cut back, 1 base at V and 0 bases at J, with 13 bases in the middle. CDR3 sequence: CASSQGIWGRSYEQYF. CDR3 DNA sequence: TGTGCCAGCAGCCAAGGTATCTGGGGGCGCTCCTACGAGCAGTACTTC. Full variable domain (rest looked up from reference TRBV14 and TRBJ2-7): EAGVTQFPSHSVIEKGQTVTLRCDPISGHDNLYWYRRVMGKEIKFLLHFVKESKQDESGMPNNRFLAERTGGTYSTLKVQPAELEDSGVYFCASSQGIWGRSYEQYFGPGTRLTVT.

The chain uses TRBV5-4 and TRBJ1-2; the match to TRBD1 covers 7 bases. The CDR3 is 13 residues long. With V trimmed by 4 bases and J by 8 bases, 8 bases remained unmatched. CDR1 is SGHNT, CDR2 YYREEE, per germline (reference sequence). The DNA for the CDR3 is TGTGCCAGCAGCACCGACAGGGCTCCGGGCTACACCTTC. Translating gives CASSTDRAPGYTF.

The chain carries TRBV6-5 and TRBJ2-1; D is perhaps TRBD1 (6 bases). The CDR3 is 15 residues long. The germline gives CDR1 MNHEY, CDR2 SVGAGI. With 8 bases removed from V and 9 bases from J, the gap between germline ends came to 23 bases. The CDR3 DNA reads TGTGCCAGCGAATCCCGGACAGCTAAGACTGGTGAGCAGTTCTTC. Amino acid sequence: CASESRTAKTGEQFF.

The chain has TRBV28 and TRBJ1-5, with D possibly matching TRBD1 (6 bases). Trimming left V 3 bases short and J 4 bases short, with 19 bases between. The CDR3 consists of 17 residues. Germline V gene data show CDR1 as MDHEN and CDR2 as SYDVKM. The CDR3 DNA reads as TGTGCCAGCAGTTTGGCCAGGGGCCTGCTAGGGAATCAGCCCCAGCATTTT. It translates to CASSLARGLLGNQPQHF.

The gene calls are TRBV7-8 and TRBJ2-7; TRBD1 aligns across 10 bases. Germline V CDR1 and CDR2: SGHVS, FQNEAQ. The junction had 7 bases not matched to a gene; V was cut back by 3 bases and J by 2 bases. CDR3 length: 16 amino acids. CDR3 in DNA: TGTGCCAGCAGCTTCTTCCCGGGACAGGGGACCTACGAGCAGTACTTC. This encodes CASSFFPGQGTYEQYF.

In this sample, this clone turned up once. The CDR3 DNA sequence: TGTGCCAGCAGTAAAATTGACAGTGATAATCAGCCCCAGCATTTT. It is translated as CASSKIDSDNQPQHF. J is TRBJ1-5 and V is TRBV6-2 or TRBV6-3; D possibly corresponds to TRBD1 (5 bases). V lost 5 bases and J 4 bases, leaving 15 bases between the germline ends. Germline CDR1 reads MNHEY; CDR2 reads SVGEGT. CDR3 size: 15 residues.